A single sample is the source of the 3 T cell receptor beta chains below, sequenced in a study of tumor-infiltrating lymphocytes in localized non-small cell lung cancer. Only in-frame clones appear in the TCRdb table, and some are missing; sequencing was by immunoSEQ multiplex PCR. There are roughly 9,900 clones in the sample; around 63% occur only once, and 9.1% lies in the top ten. The sequenced sample was lung tumor tissue. These receptors all stem from a human donor with non-small cell lung cancer.

This clone was found once. CDR3 amino acids: CSVGGYQGRTEAFF. The CDR3, as DNA: TGCAGCGTTGGGGGGTACCAGGGGAGAACTGAAGCTTTCTTT. J is TRBJ1-1 and V is TRBV29-1; maybe TRBD1 (6 bases). This CDR3 spans 14 amino acids. The germline V gene has CDR1 SQVTM and CDR2 ANQGSEA. V was cut by 4 bases and J by 5 bases, with 17 bases left in between.

Only a few counts were recorded for this clone. This chain joins TRBV11-2 and TRBJ1-3, with D hard to call. CDR1 is SGHAT and CDR2 is FQNNGV in the germline V gene. CDR3 length: 15 amino acids. Trimming left V 1 base short and J 4 bases short, with 11 bases between. For the CDR3, the DNA is TGTGCCAGCAGCTTAGGGAACAGTCCAGGAAACACCATATATTTT. It codes for CASSLGNSPGNTIYF.

This clone showed up just a few times. The chain recombines TRBV29-1 with TRBJ1-5; D gene ambiguous. In germline, CDR1 is SQVTM, CDR2 ANQGSEA. The CDR3 has 12 residues. Trimming took off 6 bases at V and 4 bases at J, with 10 bases between the two ends. DNA of the CDR3: TGCAGCGTGGGTGGACTTAATCAGCCCCAGCATTTT. Translating gives CSVGGLNQPQHF.